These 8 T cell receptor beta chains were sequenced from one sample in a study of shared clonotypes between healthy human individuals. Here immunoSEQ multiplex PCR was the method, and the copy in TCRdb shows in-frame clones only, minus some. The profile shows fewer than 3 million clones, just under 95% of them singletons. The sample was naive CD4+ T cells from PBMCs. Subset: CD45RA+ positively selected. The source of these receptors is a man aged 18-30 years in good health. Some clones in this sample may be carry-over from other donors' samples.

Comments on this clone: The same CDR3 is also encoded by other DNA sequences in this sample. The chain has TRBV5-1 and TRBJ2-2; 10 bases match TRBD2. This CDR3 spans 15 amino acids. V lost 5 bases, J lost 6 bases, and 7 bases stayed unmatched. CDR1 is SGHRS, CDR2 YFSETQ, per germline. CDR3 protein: CASSSLAGVPGELFF. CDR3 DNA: TGCGCCAGCAGTTCGCTAGCGGGAGTTCCCGGGGAGCTGTTTTTT.

The CDR3 is CAWSDRQGGTQYF. The CDR3 nucleotides read TGTGCCTGGAGTGACCGACAGGGCGGGACCCAGTACTTC. The gene calls are TRBV30 and TRBJ2-5; the match to TRBD1 covers 7 bases. Germline CDR1 reads GTSNPN; CDR2 reads SVGIG (reference sequence). Trimming cost V 1 base and J 7 bases; bases outside gene matches: 6. The CDR3 has 13 amino acids.

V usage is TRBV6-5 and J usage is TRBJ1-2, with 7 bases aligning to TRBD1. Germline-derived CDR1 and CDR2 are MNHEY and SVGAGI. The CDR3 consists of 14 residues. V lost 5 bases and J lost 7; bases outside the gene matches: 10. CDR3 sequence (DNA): TGTGCCAGCAGTCTTAACAGGGGTCTGGGTGGCTACACCTTC. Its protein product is CASSLNRGLGGYTF.

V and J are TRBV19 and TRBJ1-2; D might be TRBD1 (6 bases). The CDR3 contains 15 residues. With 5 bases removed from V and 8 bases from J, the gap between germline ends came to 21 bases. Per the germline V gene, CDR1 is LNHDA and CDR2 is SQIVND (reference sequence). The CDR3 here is CASSATQGVVGGYTF. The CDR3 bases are TGTGCCAGTAGTGCCACACAGGGCGTGGTTGGGGGCTACACCTTC.

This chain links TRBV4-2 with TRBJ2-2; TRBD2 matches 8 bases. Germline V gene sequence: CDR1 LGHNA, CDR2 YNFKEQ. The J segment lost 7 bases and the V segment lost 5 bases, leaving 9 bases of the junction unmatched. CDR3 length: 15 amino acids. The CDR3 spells CASSTGTRKGGELFF. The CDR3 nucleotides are TGTGCCAGCAGCACTGGGACTAGGAAGGGCGGGGAGCTGTTTTTT.

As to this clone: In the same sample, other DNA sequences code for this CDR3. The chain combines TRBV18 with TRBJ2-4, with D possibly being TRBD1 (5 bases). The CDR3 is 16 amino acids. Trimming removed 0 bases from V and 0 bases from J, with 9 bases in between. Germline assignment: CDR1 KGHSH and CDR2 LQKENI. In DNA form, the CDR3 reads TGTGCCAGCTCACCACCTGGGGCATTAGCCAAAAACATTCAGTACTTC. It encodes CASSPPGALAKNIQYF.

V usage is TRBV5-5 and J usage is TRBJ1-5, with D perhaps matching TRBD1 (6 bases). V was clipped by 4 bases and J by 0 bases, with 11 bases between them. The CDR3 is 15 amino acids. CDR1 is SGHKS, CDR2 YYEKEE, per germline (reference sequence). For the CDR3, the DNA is TGTGCCAGCAGCCGCGACAGGAATAGCAATCAGCCCCAGCATTTT. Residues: CASSRDRNSNQPQHF. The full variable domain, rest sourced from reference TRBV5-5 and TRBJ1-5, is DAGVTQSPTHLIKTRGQQVTLRCSPISGHKSVSWYQQVLGQGPQFIFQYYEKEERGRGNFPDRFSARQFPNYSSELNVNALLLGDSALYLCASSRDRNSNQPQHFGDGTRLSIL.

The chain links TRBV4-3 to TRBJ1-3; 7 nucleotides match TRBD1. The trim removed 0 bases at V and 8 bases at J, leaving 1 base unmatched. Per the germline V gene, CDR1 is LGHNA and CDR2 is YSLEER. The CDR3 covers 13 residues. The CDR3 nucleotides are TGCGCCAGCAGCCAAGACAGGGGGGACACCATATATTTT. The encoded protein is CASSQDRGDTIYF.